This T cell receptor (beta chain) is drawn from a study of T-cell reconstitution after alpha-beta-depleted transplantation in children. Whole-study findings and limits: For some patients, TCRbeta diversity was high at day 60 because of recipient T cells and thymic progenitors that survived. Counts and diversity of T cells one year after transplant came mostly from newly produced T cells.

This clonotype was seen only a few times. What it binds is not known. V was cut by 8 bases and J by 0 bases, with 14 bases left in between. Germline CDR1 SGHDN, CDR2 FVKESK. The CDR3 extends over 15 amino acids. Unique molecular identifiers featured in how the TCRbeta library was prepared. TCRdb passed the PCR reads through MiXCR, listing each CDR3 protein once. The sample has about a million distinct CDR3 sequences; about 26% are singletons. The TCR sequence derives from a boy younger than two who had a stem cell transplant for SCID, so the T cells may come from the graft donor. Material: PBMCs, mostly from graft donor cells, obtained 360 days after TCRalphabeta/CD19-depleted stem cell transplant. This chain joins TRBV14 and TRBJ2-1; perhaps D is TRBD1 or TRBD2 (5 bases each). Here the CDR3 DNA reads TGTGCCAGCCGAAGGTCCGGGGCCTCCTACAATGAGCAGTTCTTC. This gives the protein CASRRSGASYNEQFF.